These 4 T cell receptor beta chains originate from one sample sequenced in a study of cytomegalovirus exposure and HLA in healthy donors. The PCR used 60 Vbeta and 13 Jbeta primers. Using immunoSEQ multiplex PCR, the repertoire was profiled, and TCRdb retains in-frame clones only, with some absent. Here the sample spans 210,000 or so clones, over 75% being singletons. Source material: PBMCs. The receptors derive from a girl aged 2 to 9 in good health and CMV-seronegative.

This clone was observed a single time. The chain combines TRBV5-1 with TRBJ1-2; TRBD1 matches 8 bases. The CDR3 spans 14 residues. Per germline, CDR1 SGHRS and CDR2 YFSETQ. V lost 3 bases to trimming and J lost 3 bases; unmatched junction nucleotides: 4. The CDR3 DNA is TGCGCCAGCAGCTCGGACAGGGTGTACTATGGCTACACCTTC. It is translated as CASSSDRVYYGYTF.

The chain couples TRBV19 to TRBJ2-1; a possible D gene is TRBD2 (6 bases). CDR1 is LNHDA, CDR2 SQIVND, per germline (reference sequence). The length of the CDR3 is 12 residues. The ends were cut back, 3 bases at V and 9 bases at J, with 9 bases in the middle. In nucleotides, the CDR3 is TGTGCCAGTAGTATGGGACTGGTTGAGCAGTTCTTC. It translates to CASSMGLVEQFF.

This chain connects TRBV7-9 to TRBJ2-3; 9 bases agree with TRBD2. V dropped 0 bases and J dropped 1; count of bases not matched to a gene: 5. Germline CDR1 and CDR2: SEHNR and FQNEAQ (reference sequence). This CDR3 is built from 17 residues. The CDR3 is CASSLALAGSRTDTQYF. The DNA for the CDR3 is TGTGCCAGCAGCTTAGCGCTAGCGGGATCCCGCACAGATACGCAGTATTTT. The entire variable domain, with the rest obtained from reference TRBV7-9 and TRBJ2-3, is as follows: DTGVSQNPRHKITKRGQNVTFRCDPISEHNRLYWYRQTLGQGPEFLTYFQNEAQLEKSRLLSDRFSAERPKGSFSTLEIQRTEQGDSAMYLCASSLALAGSRTDTQYFGPGTRLTVL.

The rearrangement uses TRBV6-6 and TRBJ1-2; D possibly corresponds to TRBD1 (5 bases). The ends were cut back, 6 bases at V and 7 bases at J, with 18 bases in the middle. The V gene's germline CDR1 is MNHNY and CDR2 SVGAGI (reference sequence). This CDR3 comprises 14 residues. CDR3 in amino acids: CASRYTTSGGGYTF. The CDR3 nucleotides are TGTGCCAGCAGATATACAACTTCGGGGGGTGGCTACACCTTC.